The following is a T cell receptor (beta chain) sequence with its context. As yet, its antigen is unknown. Trimming took 4 bases from V and 1 from J, leaving 14 bases between them. Germline V CDR1 and CDR2: SGHNT, YYREEE (reference sequence). The CDR3 runs 15 residues. This entry belongs to a study of cytomegalovirus exposure and HLA in healthy donors. Overall study findings and caveats: Differences between HLA loci emerged in a later analysis of TCR association rates, with DRB1 most and HLA-C fewest. Reported performance of the classifier showed diagnosis of cytomegalovirus status with high specificity and sensitivity. The Asian-associated ancestry cluster reportedly had fewer N-insertions than the 666-donor mean in a later analysis. CMV antigen specificity of three CMV-associated chains was confirmed in vitro.

The PCR ran on 60 Vbeta and 13 Jbeta primers. Here immunoSEQ multiplex PCR was the method, and the copy in TCRdb shows in-frame clones only, minus some. Found here are tens of thousands of clones, 72% of them singletons; the top ten hold approximately 6%. Input material: PBMCs. This TCR was recovered from a man under 40 in good health and CMV-seronegative. This sequence joins TRBV5-4 and TRBJ1-1; D might be TRBD1 (5 bases). The DNA of the CDR3 is TGTGCCAGCAGCCGGGGAACGGGGGGGAACACTGAAGCTTTCTTT. It encodes CASSRGTGGNTEAFF.